This T cell receptor (beta chain) was profiled in a study of CD8 T cells in Susac syndrome. Across the whole study: Within the sequenced Susac syndrome patient group, five or six exhibited active disease and about eight were in remission. Points from the study as a whole: Peak Susac CD8+ clonal expansion was seen in TEMRA cells and active patients.

The CDR3 spans 15 residues. Germline values: CDR1 DFQATT, CDR2 SNEGSKA (reference sequence). The V end lost 6 bases, the J end lost 0 bases, and 14 bases lay between the germline ends. CD8+ and CD4+ T cells circulating in blood were sequenced for TCR beta. Worth noting for this clonotype: Its target is unknown.

Random hexamers were used to reverse transcribe an amount of roughly 0.45 to 1 ug RNA. Multiplex immunoSEQ PCR targeted 54 Vbeta and 13 Jbeta TCR beta segments. From the immunoSEQ multiplex PCR reads, TCRdb called clonotypes with MiXCR, one entry per CDR3 protein. The data show about 100,000 distinct CDR3 sequences, with about 95% seen just once and more than 0.3% held by the top ten. The sequenced sample consisted of CD8+ T cells from PBMCs. The gene calls are TRBV20-1 and TRBJ1-4, with D unclear. The clonotype originates from a human donor with Susac syndrome. The CDR3 DNA follows: TGCAGTGCCGAACCGAATATTGCAACTAATGAAAAACTGTTTTTT. This sequence encodes CSAEPNIATNEKLFF.